Listed below are T cell receptor beta chains from one sample, sequenced in a study of T-cell reconstitution after alpha-beta-depleted transplantation in children. In TCRdb, the PCR reads were re-called with MiXCR into one record per CDR3 protein. The repertoire holds hundreds of thousands of distinct CDR3 sequences, with around 13% as singletons. This specimen consisted of PBMCs, obtained before TCRalphabeta/CD19-depleted stem cell transplant. The receptors come from a girl aged 2 to 10 with congenital amegakaryocytic thrombocytopenia, due to receive a stem cell transplant. Each CDR3 is given with its conserved first and last residue. D genes are given only for firm matches. The size entry is marked missing in some rows and otherwise reads once, few, many or a size class.

DNA	CDR3	D	V	J	size
TGCGCCAGCAGTCTGGGGGCAGGGCCACCCTACGAGCAGTACTTC	CASSLGAGPPYEQYF	NA	TRBV5-1	TRBJ2-7	NA
TGTGCCAGCAGCTCAACAGCAGGGGTAGTGGCTTTCTTT	CASSSTAGVVAFF	NA	TRBV7-9	TRBJ1-1	many
TGTGCCACCAGTTTACCAGGATACGAGCAGTACTTC	CATSLPGYEQYF	NA	TRBV28	TRBJ2-7	NA
TGCGCCAGCAGCTTGGACCGGACTTGGCAGTTCTTC	CASSLDRTWQFF	NA	TRBV5-1	TRBJ2-1	NA
TGCGCCAGCAGTTATGCACCGCGGGACACCCAAGAGACCCAGTACTTC	CASSYAPRDTQETQYF	NA	TRBV5-1	TRBJ2-5	many
TGTGCCAGCAGTTTGGCAGGGGGTAACTATGGCTACACCTTC	CASSLAGGNYGYTF	TRBD1	TRBV7-9	TRBJ1-2	many
TGTGCCAGCTCACCCTACGCACAAGAAGCTTTCTTT	CASSPYAQEAFF	NA	TRBV18	TRBJ1-1	NA
TGCGCCAGCAGCTTCAGCTGGTCGGGGGCCGGGGAGCTGTTTTTT	CASSFSWSGAGELFF	NA	TRBV5-1	TRBJ2-2	many
TGCAGTGCAAAGGACCTAGTCTCCTACGAGCAGTACTTC	CSAKDLVSYEQYF	NA	TRBV20-1	TRBJ2-7	many
TGTGCCAGCAGTCTACCTCGGCGGGGCGGATCAACCTACGAGCAGTACTTC	CASSLPRRGGSTYEQYF	NA	TRBV28	TRBJ2-7	few
TGCAGCATTAACAGGGGTGGGGAGCAGTTCTTC	CSINRGGEQFF	TRBD1	TRBV29-1	TRBJ2-1	many
TGCAGCGTCGACCTGACAGGCAGCTCCTACGAGCAGTACTTC	CSVDLTGSSYEQYF	NA	TRBV29-1	TRBJ2-7	NA
TGCAGCGTTGAAGGGGACATCTCCTACGAGCAGTACTTC	CSVEGDISYEQYF	NA	TRBV29-1	TRBJ2-7	many
TGTGCCAGCAGTCCGGGAGCAGGGACCCAGACCCAGTACTTC	CASSPGAGTQTQYF	NA	TRBV6-1	TRBJ2-5	NA
TGTGCCAGCAGCCAAGAAGGAAGAGAGACCCAGTACTTC	CASSQEGRETQYF	NA	TRBV3-1	TRBJ2-5	few
TGTGCCAGCAGTTTAGAACAGCTAGTGATTCAGTACTTC	CASSLEQLVIQYF	NA	TRBV12-3/TRBV12-4	TRBJ2-5	NA
TGCAGTGCTAGACTAGCGGGCCCTCACTCCTACGAGCAGTACTTC	CSARLAGPHSYEQYF	TRBD2	TRBV20-1	TRBJ2-7	NA
TGCCGCGGGTATTGGGGGAACACTGAAGCTTTCTTT	CRGYWGNTEAFF	NA	TRBV29-1	TRBJ1-1	NA
TGTGCCAGCATTAAACAGGGGGTAGCCGGGGAGCTGTTTTTT	CASIKQGVAGELFF	TRBD1	TRBV28	TRBJ2-2	NA
TGTGCCAGCAGTTTACCTTCGACAGCCTACGAGCAGTACTTC	CASSLPSTAYEQYF	NA	TRBV28	TRBJ2-7	few
TGTGCCAGCAGCTTTGGGGACACAGTCCAAGCTTTCTTT	CASSFGDTVQAFF	NA	TRBV5-6	TRBJ1-1	NA
TGTGCCAGCAGCTCGGAGGAACCAGATACGCAGTATTTT	CASSSEEPDTQYF	NA	TRBV7-6	TRBJ2-3	NA
TGCAGTGCTACAAAGGACGGGCTCAAGAACGAGCAGTACTTC	CSATKDGLKNEQYF	NA	TRBV20-1	TRBJ2-7	few
TGCGCCAGCGACTTAACGGGCACAGATACGCAGTATTTT	CASDLTGTDTQYF	NA	TRBV5-1	TRBJ2-3	many
TGTGCCAGCAGCTTTTTTGAGACGGAGACTAGCACAGATACGCAGTATTTT	CASSFFETETSTDTQYF	NA	TRBV7-9	TRBJ2-3	NA
TGCAGTGCTAGTTACGGACTACCCACGTTCTTC	CSASYGLPTFF	NA	TRBV20-1	TRBJ2-1	NA
TGTGCCAGCTCAACAATAGCGGGAGTCCCATACAATGAGCAGTTCTTC	CASSTIAGVPYNEQFF	TRBD2	TRBV18	TRBJ2-1	many
TGTGCCAGCAGTTTAAGGTCGAGGATAGATACGCAGTATTTT	CASSLRSRIDTQYF	NA	TRBV12-3/TRBV12-4	TRBJ2-3	many
TGTGCTAGTGGGAGGGTCGGGCCGGGTGGCTACACCTTC	CASGRVGPGGYTF	NA	TRBV12-5	TRBJ1-2	many
TGCAGTGCTAGTGGAGATATGGGGGTTTACACCGGGGAGCTGTTTTTT	CSASGDMGVYTGELFF	NA	TRBV20-1	TRBJ2-2	NA
TGCGCCACAACCACCGGGACAGGGTCCCAAGAGACCCAGTACTTC	CATTTGTGSQETQYF	TRBD1	TRBV5-1	TRBJ2-5	NA
TGTGCCAGCAGCCTGGACTCCGGGACTAGTAGCTACGAGCAGTACTTC	CASSLDSGTSSYEQYF	TRBD2	TRBV7-8	TRBJ2-7	few
TGTGCCAGCTCACCATTTACGGGAGCCACCTACGAGCAGTACTTC	CASSPFTGATYEQYF	NA	TRBV18	TRBJ2-7	NA
TGTGCCACCAGTGATTTGGGGGGGCAAGAGACCCAGTACTTC	CATSDLGGQETQYF	NA	TRBV24-1	TRBJ2-5	many
TGCGCCAGCAGCACGGGACAGGGGATTGGAGAGACCCAGTACTTC	CASSTGQGIGETQYF	TRBD1	TRBV5-1	TRBJ2-5	few
TGCAGTGCGATACCGGGACTAGTCAACAATGAGCAGTTCTTC	CSAIPGLVNNEQFF	TRBD2	TRBV20-1	TRBJ2-1	many
TGTGCCAGCAGCCAAGATAGAGATCGTGGGACTAGCTACAATGAGCAGTTCTTC	CASSQDRDRGTSYNEQFF	TRBD2	TRBV3-1	TRBJ2-1	NA
TGTGCCAGCAGCTTCCAGGGAAACGAGCAGTACTTC	CASSFQGNEQYF	NA	TRBV7-9	TRBJ2-7	many
TGCAGTGCTAGTGGCGGGGTCACCTACGAGCAGTACTTC	CSASGGVTYEQYF	NA	TRBV20-1	TRBJ2-7	NA
TGTGCCAGCAGTTTGCAGGGGGCGGGGAACACTGAAGCTTTCTTT	CASSLQGAGNTEAFF	TRBD1	TRBV28	TRBJ1-1	few
TGCGCCAGCAGCTTTTCTGGAGAGTACACCGGGGAGCTGTTTTTT	CASSFSGEYTGELFF	NA	TRBV5-1	TRBJ2-2	few
TGTGCCAGCAGTGAAGCGGGAGTCTCTGAGCAGTTCTTC	CASSEAGVSEQFF	NA	TRBV6-1	TRBJ2-1	many
TGTGCCACCAGTGATTTGAAAACCGGGGAGCTGTTTTTT	CATSDLKTGELFF	NA	TRBV24-1	TRBJ2-2	many
TGCGCCAGCAGCAAGGACAGGGCTAGCGCAACCTCCTACGAGCAGTACTTC	CASSKDRASATSYEQYF	TRBD1	TRBV5-1	TRBJ2-7	few